A single count supports the clone carrying this T cell receptor beta chain. The sample comes from a study of blood T cell repertoires in COVID-19. V dropped 2 bases and J dropped 3; count of bases not matched to a gene: 8. The CDR3 length is 16 residues. Germline CDR1 reads SGHAT; CDR2 reads FQNNGV. Clones were read by immunoSEQ multiplex PCR, and TCRdb kept only the in-frame ones, dropping some. The sample has 150,000 to 200,000 clones; 87% are singletons. The chain recombines TRBV11-2 with TRBJ2-7; TRBD2 matches 9 bases. What was sequenced was peripheral blood. The clonotype originates from a woman aged 70-85 years with COVID-19, enrolled during active disease. The CDR3 here is CASSLQGLASGYEQYF. Here the CDR3 DNA reads TGTGCCAGCAGCTTACAGGGACTAGCTTCTGGCTACGAGCAGTACTTC.